The rows below give T cell receptor beta chains drawn from one sample of a study of untreated major depressive disorder. Some clones are missing from TCRdb's copy, which holds only in-frame ones; the method was immunoSEQ multiplex PCR. The repertoire has 20,000 to 25,000 clones, about 89% of them found once; the top ten carry 4.5% to 6%. The sequencing input was CD4+ T cells from PBMCs. The receptors were gathered from a woman aged 25 to 39 in good health. Each CDR3 is given with its conserved first and last residue. Each record gives: CDR3 DNA, CDR3 protein, D gene, V gene, CDR3 length, J gene, clone size. A D gene is named only where the DNA matches it firmly. The listing skips clone size in some rows; elsewhere it reads once, few, many or a size class.

cdr3_nt: TGTGCCACCAGCGTAATGTCGGGCACCAATCAGCCCCAGCATTTT
cdr3_aa: CATSVMSGTNQPQHF
d_call: NA
v_call: TRBV15
cdr3_length: 15
j_call: TRBJ1-5
clone_size: NA

cdr3_nt: TGTGCCAGCGTGGCGGGGGGCCAAGCGGCCAAAAACATTCAGTACTTC
cdr3_aa: CASVAGGQAAKNIQYF
d_call: TRBD2
v_call: TRBV2
cdr3_length: 16
j_call: TRBJ2-4
clone_size: NA

cdr3_nt: TGTGCCACCAGCAGAGGGGTTAGCAATCAGCCCCAGCATTTT
cdr3_aa: CATSRGVSNQPQHF
d_call: NA
v_call: TRBV15
cdr3_length: 14
j_call: TRBJ1-5
clone_size: medium-sized

cdr3_nt: TGTGCCAGCTCACCGGGGGGATCTAACTATGGCTACACCTTC
cdr3_aa: CASSPGGSNYGYTF
d_call: NA
v_call: TRBV18
cdr3_length: 14
j_call: TRBJ1-2
clone_size: NA

cdr3_nt: TGTGCCAGCAGTGTCGACAGGGGGCGTAACGAGCAGTACTTC
cdr3_aa: CASSVDRGRNEQYF
d_call: TRBD1
v_call: TRBV2
cdr3_length: 14
j_call: TRBJ2-7
clone_size: once

cdr3_nt: TGTGCCAGCAGCTTCGCGGACAGGGCCTACGAGCAGTACTTC
cdr3_aa: CASSFADRAYEQYF
d_call: TRBD1
v_call: TRBV7-2
cdr3_length: 14
j_call: TRBJ2-7
clone_size: NA

cdr3_nt: TGTGCCAGCAGCTACTCAGGGGCTAACTATGGCTACACCTTC
cdr3_aa: CASSYSGANYGYTF
d_call: NA
v_call: TRBV11-2
cdr3_length: 14
j_call: TRBJ1-2
clone_size: once

cdr3_nt: TGTGCCAGCCGGGTTGGGGGACGCTATGGCTACACCTTC
cdr3_aa: CASRVGGRYGYTF
d_call: NA
v_call: TRBV28
cdr3_length: 13
j_call: TRBJ1-2
clone_size: NA

cdr3_nt: TGCGCCAGCAGCCAAGAGTTAGGGTTAGGCTACACCTTC
cdr3_aa: CASSQELGLGYTF
d_call: NA
v_call: TRBV4-3
cdr3_length: 13
j_call: TRBJ1-2
clone_size: NA

cdr3_nt: TGTGCCAGCAGTTTGGTCAGGTTTGAAGCTTTCTTT
cdr3_aa: CASSLVRFEAFF
d_call: NA
v_call: TRBV28
cdr3_length: 12
j_call: TRBJ1-1
clone_size: NA

cdr3_nt: TGTGCCAGCAGCTTAGCGGCAGGGGGCAATACTGAAGCTTTCTTT
cdr3_aa: CASSLAAGGNTEAFF
d_call: TRBD1
v_call: TRBV7-2
cdr3_length: 15
j_call: TRBJ1-1
clone_size: NA

cdr3_nt: TGTGCCAGCAGTTTGGGCGCTAACTATGGCTACACCTTC
cdr3_aa: CASSLGANYGYTF
d_call: NA
v_call: TRBV28
cdr3_length: 13
j_call: TRBJ1-2
clone_size: NA

cdr3_nt: TGTGCCAGCAGTTACAGGGGGCCGGACACTGAAGCTTTCTTT
cdr3_aa: CASSYRGPDTEAFF
d_call: TRBD1
v_call: TRBV6-5
cdr3_length: 14
j_call: TRBJ1-1
clone_size: NA

cdr3_nt: TGTGCCAGCAGCCCCGACCGGTATAATTCACCCCTCCACTTT
cdr3_aa: CASSPDRYNSPLHF
d_call: NA
v_call: TRBV6-1
cdr3_length: 14
j_call: TRBJ1-6
clone_size: NA

cdr3_nt: TGTGCCAGCAGCCTACGGTGGGACGCGGGACTCAAAGACTTT
cdr3_aa: CASSLRWDAGLKDF
d_call: NA
v_call: TRBV6-5
cdr3_length: 14
j_call: TRBJ1-6
clone_size: NA

cdr3_nt: TGCGCCAGTACCGGGACAGGGGTTCTGGAGACCCAGTACTTC
cdr3_aa: CASTGTGVLETQYF
d_call: TRBD1
v_call: TRBV10-2
cdr3_length: 14
j_call: TRBJ2-5
clone_size: once

cdr3_nt: TGTGCCAGCAGTTTAAGATTGACAGGTAGCGAGCAGTACTTC
cdr3_aa: CASSLRLTGSEQYF
d_call: NA
v_call: TRBV28
cdr3_length: 14
j_call: TRBJ2-7
clone_size: NA

cdr3_nt: TGTGCCAGCAGCTTGTCACAGGGCAATAATTCACCCCTCCACTTT
cdr3_aa: CASSLSQGNNSPLHF
d_call: NA
v_call: TRBV5-4
cdr3_length: 15
j_call: TRBJ1-6
clone_size: NA

cdr3_nt: TGTGCCAGCAGCTTAGCGGCACCGGGGACTCAGCCCCAGCATTTT
cdr3_aa: CASSLAAPGTQPQHF
d_call: NA
v_call: TRBV7-2
cdr3_length: 15
j_call: TRBJ1-5
clone_size: once

cdr3_nt: TGTGCCAGCAGCTCTTCCTCTGGAAACACCATATATTTT
cdr3_aa: CASSSSSGNTIYF
d_call: NA
v_call: TRBV5-4
cdr3_length: 13
j_call: TRBJ1-3
clone_size: NA

cdr3_nt: TGTGCCAGCAGCTCCGGGACTAGCCCCGATACGCAGTATTTT
cdr3_aa: CASSSGTSPDTQYF
d_call: TRBD2
v_call: TRBV7-9
cdr3_length: 14
j_call: TRBJ2-3
clone_size: NA